The 28 T cell receptor beta chains below come from one sample, sequenced in a study of early stage breast cancer tumors. TCRdb's copy holds only in-frame clones and misses some; the assay was immunoSEQ multiplex PCR. The table includes about 7,600 clones, roughly 65% detected once. Sequenced input: breast tumor tissue. The source is a person aged 65-85 years with breast cancer.

V gene TRBV7-8 combines with J gene TRBJ1-2; D is possibly TRBD1 (6 bases). Germline V CDR1 and CDR2: SGHVS, FQNEAQ. Trimming took off 1 base at V and 2 bases at J, with 20 bases between the two ends. The CDR3 covers 18 residues. The CDR3 spells CASSLVGAYRDGNYGYTF. The CDR3 bases are TGTGCCAGCAGCTTAGTCGGGGCTTACAGGGACGGAAACTATGGCTACACCTTC.

The chain couples TRBV2 to TRBJ2-7; 12 nucleotides align to TRBD2. The CDR3 is 15 residues long. Trimming removed 10 bases from V and 2 bases from J; junction bases left unmatched: 9. Per the germline V gene, CDR1 is SNHLY and CDR2 is FYNNEI. The CDR3 loop reads CATIKLAGGTYEQYF. DNA for the CDR3: TGTGCCACCATCAAACTAGCGGGGGGTACCTACGAGCAGTACTTC.

The chain carries TRBV5-1 and TRBJ1-6; no clear D. In germline, CDR1 is SGHRS, CDR2 YFSETQ. V dropped 0 bases and J dropped 11 bases, with 9 bases sitting between them. CDR3 length equals 13 residues. CDR3 loop: CASSLAPEAPLHF. The CDR3 DNA is TGCGCCAGCAGCTTGGCACCCGAGGCACCCCTCCACTTT.

The chain has TRBV2 and TRBJ2-5, with D perhaps matching TRBD2 (6 bases). The assigned J gene may be wrong: the sequence end matches TRBJ2-7 better. The CDR3 covers 17 residues. Germline V gene sequence: CDR1 SNHLY, CDR2 FYNNEI. CDR3: CASSDAGGQSISYEQYF. CDR3 in DNA: TGTGCCAGCAGTGACGCCGGAGGGCAATCGATCTCTTACGAGCAGTACTTC.

This clone is classed as medium-sized (0.01 to 0.1%). This chain links TRBV18 with TRBJ2-6; perhaps TRBD2 as D (6 bases). The germline gives CDR1 KGHSH, CDR2 LQKENI. With 3 bases removed from V and 4 bases from J, the gap between germline ends came to 13 bases. The CDR3 spans 16 residues. The CDR3 here is CASSPSEGSGANVLTF. The CDR3 bases are TGTGCCAGCTCACCTTCGGAGGGTTCCGGGGCCAACGTCCTGACTTTC.

The chain employs TRBV6-6 and TRBJ1-2; 8 bases line up with TRBD1. The CDR3 runs to 14 residues. Germline values: CDR1 MNHNY, CDR2 SVGAGI (reference sequence). V lost 4 bases to trimming and J lost 7 bases; unmatched junction nucleotides: 8. The CDR3, as DNA: TGTGCCAGCAGTTCAAGGACAGGGCGGCGTGGCTACACCTTC. It is translated as CASSSRTGRRGYTF.

The rearrangement uses TRBV5-1 and TRBJ2-4; 8 bases are a match to TRBD1. Germline V gives CDR1 SGHRS, CDR2 YFSETQ. Trimming removed 1 base from V and 3 bases from J; junction bases left unmatched: 9. CDR3 length: 17 residues. CDR3 sequence reads: CASSLWTGRLGKNIQYF. DNA for the CDR3: TGCGCCAGCAGCTTGTGGACAGGGAGGTTAGGCAAAAACATTCAGTACTTC.

V is TRBV2 and J is TRBJ2-2; 10 nucleotides match TRBD1. Trimming took 7 bases from V and 5 from J; bases not matched to a gene: 4. The CDR3 runs 14 residues. Germline CDR1 reads SNHLY; CDR2 reads FYNNEI. The CDR3 region has the DNA TGTGCCAGCAAGGAGGACAGGGGGACCGGGGAGCTGTTTTTT. It is translated as CASKEDRGTGELFF.

The rearrangement uses TRBV2 and TRBJ1-6, with D uncertain. Between the trimmed V and J ends, which lost 6 bases and 12 bases, there was a span of 18 bases. CDR1 and CDR2 (germline): SNHLY, FYNNEI. The CDR3 contains 14 residues. The CDR3 nucleotides read TGTGCCAGCAGCGCCCCGGGGATAAGCGGACCCCTCCACTTT. As protein: CASSAPGISGPLHF.

The V gene is TRBV19, the J gene TRBJ2-3; 10 nucleotides line up with TRBD2. CDR3 length: 18 residues. Trimming took 3 bases from V and 3 from J; bases not matched to a gene: 12. Germline V gene lookup returns CDR1 LNHDA and CDR2 SQIVND (reference sequence). The CDR3 DNA is TGTGCCAGTAGTATTGGGCAGTATAGCGGGGGGCGAACAGATACGCAGTATTTT. It translates to CASSIGQYSGGRTDTQYF.

The V call is TRBV7-8, the J call TRBJ1-1; 8 nucleotides line up with TRBD1. With 5 bases clipped from V and 5 bases from J, the junction kept 7 bases outside the gene matches. This CDR3 comprises 14 residues. CDR1 and CDR2 (germline): SGHVS, FQNEAQ. CDR3 sequence: CASSPRQGRTEAFF. Written as DNA, the CDR3 is TGTGCCAGCAGCCCCCGACAGGGGAGAACTGAAGCTTTCTTT.

This chain connects TRBV7-2 to TRBJ1-2; 11 nucleotides align to TRBD1. The CDR3 sequence is 14 residues long. Germline V CDR1 and CDR2: SGHTA, FQGNSA. The trim removed 3 bases at V and 4 bases at J, leaving 1 base unmatched. CDR3 DNA sequence: TGTGCCAGCAGCTTGGACAGGGGGCCCTATGGCTACACCTTC. It codes for CASSLDRGPYGYTF.

This clone is labeled medium-sized. The V call is TRBV5-4, the J call TRBJ1-3, with D possibly TRBD1 on 6 matching bases. This CDR3 has 14 amino acids. From germline, CDR1 is SGHNT and CDR2 YYREEE (reference sequence). The V gene lost 3 bases and the J gene lost 0 bases, with 7 bases spanning the gap. The CDR3: CASSSQGSGNTIYF. CDR3 bases: TGTGCCAGCAGCTCACAGGGCTCTGGAAACACCATATATTTT. Using reference TRBV5-4 and TRBJ1-3 for the parts outside the CDR3, the full variable domain is ETGVTQSPTHLIKTRGQQVTLRCSSQSGHNTVSWYQQALGQGPQFIFQYYREEENGRGNFPPRFSGLQFPNYSSELNVNALELDDSALYLCASSSQGSGNTIYFGEGSWLTVV.

This chain joins TRBV11-3 and TRBJ2-2; no clear D gene. This CDR3 is built from 14 residues. Trimming removed 4 bases from V and 6 bases from J, with 12 bases in between. Germline V gives CDR1 SGHNT, CDR2 YENEEA. CDR3 in DNA: TGTGCCAGCAGCTCAACGGCAGGCTCCGGGGAGCTGTTTTTT. It translates to CASSSTAGSGELFF.

This rearrangement joins TRBV28 to TRBJ2-7; 7 bases align to TRBD1. J lost 2 bases, V lost 5 bases, and 9 bases had no gene match. The CDR3 consists of 15 residues. Germline assignment: CDR1 MDHEN and CDR2 SYDVKM. DNA for the CDR3: TGTGCCAGCAGTACACGAGGGGGCAGACCCTACGAGCAGTACTTC. Amino acids: CASSTRGGRPYEQYF.

The V and J genes are TRBV18 and TRBJ1-2, with 8 bases that match TRBD1. The CDR3 has 14 residues. Germline-derived CDR1 and CDR2 are KGHSH and LQKENI. V lost 0 bases and J lost 7; bases outside the gene matches: 4. DNA of the CDR3: TGTGCCAGCTCACCACCACAGGGGGATCGTGGCTACACCTTC. Protein product: CASSPPQGDRGYTF.

This clone was observed a handful of times. V and J are TRBV30 and TRBJ2-1; 7 nucleotides line up with TRBD1. Germline lookup yields CDR1 GTSNPN and CDR2 SVGIG (reference sequence). J lost 0 bases, V lost 1 base, and 3 bases had no gene match. The CDR3 spans 15 residues. CDR3 nucleotide sequence: TGTGCCTGGAGTGGTCACAGGGGCTCCTACAATGAGCAGTTCTTC. Protein: CAWSGHRGSYNEQFF.

The chain combines TRBV5-1 with TRBJ2-2, with TRBD2 matching over 8 bases. The CDR3 loop spans 17 amino acids. V shed 4 bases, J shed 2 bases, and the junction held 10 bases outside the gene matches. Germline values: CDR1 SGHRS, CDR2 YFSETQ. The CDR3 DNA follows: TGCGCCAGCAGCCCGTCCGTGGTAGCGGGAAACACCGGGGAGCTGTTTTTT. As protein: CASSPSVVAGNTGELFF.

The chain employs TRBV30 and TRBJ1-6; perhaps TRBD1 as D (6 bases). The germline CDR1 and CDR2 sequences are GTSNPN and SVGIG (reference sequence). The CDR3 is 13 amino acids. V was clipped by 2 bases and J by 7 bases, with 9 bases between them. This CDR3 is CAWSPGQNSPLHF. The CDR3 DNA follows: TGTGCCTGGAGTCCTGGACAGAATTCACCCCTCCACTTT.

This clone came up a few times. The chain combines TRBV5-4 with TRBJ1-4; D possibly corresponds to TRBD1 (5 bases). This CDR3 has 14 residues. The ends were cut back, 1 base at V and 2 bases at J, with 6 bases in the middle. The germline V gene has CDR1 SGHNT and CDR2 YYREEE (reference sequence). CDR3 DNA sequence: TGTGCCAGCAGCTTGCAGGGTACTAATGAAAAACTGTTTTTT. It translates to CASSLQGTNEKLFF.

This CDR3 is CAWNAKGVNQPQHF. CDR3 bases: TGTGCCTGGAACGCCAAGGGGGTCAATCAGCCCCAGCATTTT. The chain couples TRBV30 to TRBJ1-5; possibly TRBD1 for D (6 bases). V lost 4 bases and J lost 3, with 13 bases in between. The CDR3 length is 14 residues. Germline CDR1 and CDR2: GTSNPN and SVGIG (reference sequence).

This clone ranks as medium-sized. The gene calls are TRBV30 and TRBJ2-5, with a weak D call TRBD2 (5 bases). V was cut by 3 bases and J by 4 bases, with 9 bases left in between. This CDR3 spans 12 amino acids. Germline-derived CDR1 and CDR2 are GTSNPN and SVGIG (reference sequence). The CDR3: CAWSPGIETQYF. The CDR3 region has the DNA TGTGCCTGGAGCCCGGGGATAGAGACCCAGTACTTC. Supplemented by reference TRBV30 and TRBJ2-5, the full variable domain reads SQTIHQWPATLVQPVGSPLSLECTVEGTSNPNLYWYRQAAGRGLQLLFYSVGIGQISSEVPQNLSASRPQDRQFILSSKKLLLSDSGFYLCAWSPGIETQYFGPGTRLLVL.

The rearrangement joins TRBV30 to TRBJ2-5; 8 bases match TRBD2. The V gene's germline CDR1 is GTSNPN and CDR2 SVGIG (reference sequence). CDR3 size: 16 residues. J gave up 5 bases and V 2 bases, and 13 bases lay outside the gene matches. This CDR3 reads CAWSLGISGGFETQYF. CDR3 nucleotide sequence: TGTGCCTGGAGTTTGGGGATAAGCGGGGGATTCGAGACCCAGTACTTC.

This chain uses TRBV7-6 with TRBJ1-1; TRBD1 is a possible D gene (5 bases). The CDR3 length is 16 residues. With 5 bases removed from V and 0 bases from J, the gap between germline ends came to 16 bases. From germline, CDR1 is SGHVS and CDR2 FNYEAQ. This CDR3 reads CASSKRAGPMNTEAFF. CDR3 bases: TGTGCCAGCAGCAAAAGGGCAGGGCCCATGAACACTGAAGCTTTCTTT.

The V call is TRBV7-8, the J call TRBJ1-1; no firm D call. CDR1 is SGHVS, CDR2 FQNEAQ, per germline. The germline V and J ends were trimmed by 5 bases and 0 bases, with 10 bases remaining between them. This CDR3 comprises 14 residues. Here the CDR3 reads CASSPGQLNTEAFF. CDR3 DNA: TGTGCCAGCAGCCCAGGCCAGCTGAACACTGAAGCTTTCTTT.

In this sample, this clone turned up a few times. The V call is TRBV19, the J call TRBJ2-2; D possibly corresponds to TRBD2 (6 bases). The CDR3 spans 14 residues. The germline V and J ends were trimmed by 6 bases and 0 bases, with 8 bases remaining between them. Germline assignment: CDR1 LNHDA and CDR2 SQIVND (reference sequence). The CDR3: CASRRGTNTGELFF. DNA for the CDR3: TGTGCCAGTAGACGGGGGACGAACACCGGGGAGCTGTTTTTT.

CDR3 sequence: CASSQRTSGGAEQYF. CDR3 DNA: TGTGCCAGCAGCCAAAGGACTAGCGGGGGTGCCGAGCAGTACTTC. The rearrangement uses TRBV11-2 and TRBJ2-7; 13 bases are a match to TRBD2. The CDR3 extends over 15 amino acids. Germline CDR1 SGHAT, CDR2 FQNNGV. V lost 5 bases to trimming and J lost 6 bases; unmatched junction nucleotides: 7.

This chain joins TRBV4-3 and TRBJ2-3; the match to TRBD2 covers 8 bases. The germline CDR1 and CDR2 sequences are LGHNA and YSLEER. This CDR3 comprises 17 residues. With V trimmed by 0 bases and J by 0 bases, 5 bases remained unmatched. The CDR3 sequence: CASSQDPPSGSTDTQYF. The CDR3, as DNA: TGCGCCAGCAGCCAAGATCCGCCTAGCGGGAGCACAGATACGCAGTATTTT.